Sequencing of this T cell receptor beta chain was carried out in a study of blood T cells in healthy people across ages. For this clonotype: Its specificity is not known.

V lost 3 bases and J lost 2; bases outside the gene matches: 8. This CDR3 region has 16 residues. The V gene's germline CDR1 is MNHEY and CDR2 SMNVEV (reference sequence). A second PCR, run for roughly 7 to 11 cycles, used a sample-barcoded 5' primer plus a J-beta primer mix. Every cDNA molecule bore a tag from a template-switch adaptor containing 12 random nucleotides. TCRdb redid the calling of the 5' RACE reads with MiXCR, one entry per CDR3 protein. Of about 780,000 distinct CDR3 sequences in the sample, less than 80% are singletons; the top ten hold about a quarter. General study findings and limits: Donor CMV status, an unknown factor, possibly confounded changes in expanded clonotypes. Naive CD4+ cell counts and diversity both ran higher in long-lived than in aged donors. TCR beta diversity, measured per million T cells, fell in a roughly linear way with age.

This TCR derives from a man aged 25 to 45 in good health. The chain employs TRBV27 and TRBJ2-3, with 7 positions matching TRBD2. Sequencing input: blood. In DNA, the CDR3 is TGTGCCAGCAGTTTCGGGGCGGGGGAGCTCACAGATACGCAGTATTTT. Translation: CASSFGAGELTDTQYF.